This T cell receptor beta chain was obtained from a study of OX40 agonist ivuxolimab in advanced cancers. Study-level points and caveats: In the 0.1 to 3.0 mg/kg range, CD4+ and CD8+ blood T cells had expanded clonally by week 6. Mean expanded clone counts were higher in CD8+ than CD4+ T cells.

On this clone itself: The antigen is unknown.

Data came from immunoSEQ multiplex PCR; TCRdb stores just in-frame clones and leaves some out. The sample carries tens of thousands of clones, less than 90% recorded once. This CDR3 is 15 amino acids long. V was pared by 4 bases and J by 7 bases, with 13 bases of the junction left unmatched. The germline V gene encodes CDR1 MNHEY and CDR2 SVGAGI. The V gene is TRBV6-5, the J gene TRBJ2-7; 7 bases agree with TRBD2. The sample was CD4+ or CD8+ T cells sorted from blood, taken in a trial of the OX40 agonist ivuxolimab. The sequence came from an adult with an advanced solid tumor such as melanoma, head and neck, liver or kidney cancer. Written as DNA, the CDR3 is TGTGCCAGCAGTTCCCTCTTACGGGGGGTGTGGGAGCAGTACTTC. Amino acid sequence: CASSSLLRGVWEQYF.